This TCR beta chain is drawn from a study of CD8 T cells in ankylosing spondylitis. Study observations and caveats: Clones linked to disease were reported to show significant enrichment in matched ankylosing spondylitis synovial fluid. Researchers report that disease-linked clones proved CD8+ and relatively rare in peripheral blood. Earlier studies detected some motif variants in reactive arthritis synovial fluid and blood.

The V gene lost 3 bases and the J gene lost 2 bases, with 10 bases spanning the gap. The CDR3 extends over 14 amino acids. By quantitative 5'-RACE with molecular barcodes, the TCR beta libraries were made. TCRdb processed the 5' RACE reads anew with MiXCR; each CDR3 protein has one entry. The repertoire holds hundreds of thousands of distinct CDR3 sequences, with around 25% as singletons. As concerns this clonotype: Its antigen is as yet unknown.

This receptor was obtained from a male donor with ankylosing spondylitis or in good health (not recorded which). Sequencing was performed on blood, either unsorted or a sorted T cell fraction (not recorded which). V is TRBV12-3 or TRBV12-4 and J is TRBJ1-2; no reliable D call. In DNA, the CDR3 is TGTGCCAGCAGTTTCCCTGGCAGGAACTATGGCTACACCTTC. It translates to CASSFPGRNYGYTF.